The rows below give T cell receptor beta chains drawn from one sample of a study of early T cells in non-severe SARS-CoV-2 infection. Using its own MiXCR run on the 5' RACE reads, TCRdb lists one record per CDR3 protein. This table holds about 28,000 distinct CDR3 sequences, around 5.3% found once. Sequenced sample: whole blood. Every receptor here comes from an adult who was a healthcare worker with PCR-confirmed SARS-CoV-2 infection or an uninfected control (not recorded which). Each CDR3 is given with its conserved first and last residue. The D gene is left open where the match is weak. Only some rows state a clone size, as once, few, many or a class for expanded clones.

J: TRBJ2-5; D: TRBD1; size: many; V: TRBV2; length: 13; CDR3: CASNGQGGETQYF; DNA: TGTGCCAGCAACGGACAGGGAGGAGAGACCCAGTACTTC
J: TRBJ2-7; D: TRBD1; size: NA; V: TRBV28; length: 15; CDR3: CASSPGQGTSFEQYF; DNA: TGTGCCAGCAGTCCCGGACAGGGGACGTCCTTCGAGCAGTACTTC
J: TRBJ2-5; D: NA; size: few; V: TRBV7-2; length: 14; CDR3: CASSFPGYQETQYF; DNA: TGTGCCAGCAGCTTTCCAGGGTACCAAGAGACCCAGTACTTC
J: TRBJ2-7; D: TRBD1; size: medium-sized; V: TRBV30; length: 13; CDR3: CAWRGTGSTEQYF; DNA: TGTGCCTGGAGAGGGACAGGGTCGACTGAGCAGTACTTC
J: TRBJ1-1; D: NA; size: many; V: TRBV7-9; length: 13; CDR3: CASSQQVNTEAFF; DNA: TGTGCCAGCAGCCAACAGGTGAACACTGAAGCTTTCTTT
J: TRBJ2-1; D: TRBD2; size: NA; V: TRBV20-1; length: 17; CDR3: CSARGLLAGGTYNEQFF; DNA: TGCAGTGCTAGAGGCCTTCTAGCGGGGGGCACCTACAATGAGCAGTTCTTC
J: TRBJ2-6; D: NA; size: few; V: TRBV6-2/TRBV6-3; length: 14; CDR3: CASSTASGANVLTF; DNA: TGTGCCAGCAGTACAGCCTCTGGGGCCAACGTCCTGACTTTC
J: TRBJ1-2; D: TRBD1; size: many; V: TRBV3-1; length: 14; CDR3: CASSQRTGEAGYTF; DNA: TGTGCCAGCAGCCAAAGAACAGGGGAGGCTGGCTACACCTTC
J: TRBJ2-1; D: TRBD2; size: NA; V: TRBV20-1; length: 14; CDR3: CSARDLLNSGGQFF; DNA: TGCAGTGCTAGAGACCTTCTCAATAGCGGGGGGCAGTTCTTC
J: TRBJ2-1; D: NA; size: many; V: TRBV12-5; length: 12; CDR3: CASGRGFLEQFF; DNA: TGTGCTAGTGGTCGGGGCTTTCTTGAGCAGTTCTTC
J: TRBJ2-7; D: NA; size: many; V: TRBV18; length: 16; CDR3: CASSPGDNREMGRQYF; DNA: TGTGCCAGCTCACCAGGGGACAATCGAGAGATGGGGCGGCAGTACTTC
J: TRBJ2-3; D: NA; size: many; V: TRBV19; length: 11; CDR3: CASQGGNTQYF; DNA: TGTGCCAGTCAAGGAGGGAATACGCAGTATTTT
J: TRBJ1-1; D: NA; size: many; V: TRBV5-1; length: 14; CDR3: CASNRLYLNTEAFF; DNA: TGCGCCAGCAACAGACTCTACCTGAACACTGAAGCTTTCTTT
J: TRBJ2-1; D: TRBD2; size: many; V: TRBV12-3/TRBV12-4; length: 17; CDR3: CASSLTIGLAGGNEQFF; DNA: TGTGCCAGCAGTTTAACTATAGGACTAGCGGGAGGTAATGAGCAGTTCTTC
J: TRBJ2-7; D: NA; size: NA; V: TRBV27; length: 15; CDR3: CASSPSTGNSYEQYF; DNA: TGTGCCAGCAGTCCCTCAACAGGTAACTCCTACGAGCAGTACTTC
J: TRBJ1-3; D: NA; size: few; V: TRBV7-9; length: 16; CDR3: CASSLGGRISGNTIYF; DNA: TGTGCCAGCAGCTTAGGGGGCAGGATCTCTGGAAACACCATATATTTT
J: TRBJ1-2; D: NA; size: many; V: TRBV5-1; length: 14; CDR3: CASSLALEAYGYTF; DNA: TGCGCCAGCAGCTTGGCCTTGGAGGCCTATGGCTACACCTTC
J: TRBJ2-1; D: NA; size: many; V: TRBV7-9; length: 11; CDR3: CASSFEGFLFF; DNA: TGTGCCAGCAGCTTTGAAGGCTTTCTGTTCTTC
J: TRBJ2-7; D: TRBD2; size: many; V: TRBV19; length: 15; CDR3: CASRPTSGRVDEQYF; DNA: TGTGCCAGTAGGCCGACTAGCGGGAGAGTAGACGAGCAGTACTTC
J: TRBJ2-7; D: NA; size: many; V: TRBV7-9; length: 12; CDR3: CASSLGYREQYF; DNA: TGTGCCAGCAGCTTGGGTTATCGCGAGCAGTACTTC
J: TRBJ1-2; D: NA; size: many; V: TRBV29-1; length: 13; CDR3: CSVVQGFSYGYTF; DNA: TGCAGCGTTGTCCAGGGGTTCAGCTATGGCTACACCTTC
J: TRBJ2-1; D: NA; size: many; V: TRBV20-1; length: 13; CDR3: CSAIFRANGEQFF; DNA: TGCAGTGCTATCTTCCGGGCCAACGGTGAGCAGTTCTTC
J: TRBJ2-3; D: NA; size: many; V: TRBV5-1; length: 15; CDR3: CASSLQGGGADTQYF; DNA: TGCGCCAGCAGCTTACAGGGAGGGGGTGCAGATACGCAGTATTTT
J: TRBJ2-7; D: NA; size: many; V: TRBV28; length: 14; CDR3: CASSFVASFYEQYF; DNA: TGTGCCAGCAGTTTTGTGGCTAGCTTCTACGAGCAGTACTTC
J: TRBJ1-1; D: NA; size: many; V: TRBV7-2; length: 13; CDR3: CASSLMLNTEAFF; DNA: TGTGCCAGCAGCTTAATGTTGAACACTGAAGCTTTCTTT
J: TRBJ1-6; D: NA; size: many; V: TRBV2; length: 13; CDR3: CASSGQPNSPLHF; DNA: TGTGCCAGCAGCGGACAGCCAAATTCACCCCTCCACTTT
J: TRBJ2-7; D: NA; size: many; V: TRBV9; length: 14; CDR3: CASSRGGSTYEQYF; DNA: TGTGCCAGCAGCCGGGGCGGCAGTACTTACGAGCAGTACTTC
J: TRBJ1-1; D: NA; size: NA; V: TRBV27; length: 17; CDR3: CASSLTPFVLGSAEAFF; DNA: TGTGCCAGCAGTTTAACCCCTTTCGTATTGGGGTCCGCTGAAGCTTTCTTT
J: TRBJ1-1; D: NA; size: NA; V: TRBV15; length: 19; CDR3: CATSRDPRALGDRDTEAFF; DNA: TGTGCCACCAGCAGAGACCCCCGGGCTCTAGGGGACCGCGACACTGAAGCTTTCTTT
J: TRBJ2-5; D: NA; size: many; V: TRBV7-8; length: 14; CDR3: CASSLVGVMETQYF; DNA: TGTGCCAGCAGCTTGGTAGGCGTTATGGAGACCCAGTACTTC
J: TRBJ2-1; D: NA; size: many; V: TRBV20-1; length: 15; CDR3: CSARDGAVSYNEQFF; DNA: TGCAGTGCTAGAGACGGGGCAGTCTCTTACAATGAGCAGTTCTTC
J: TRBJ2-7; D: TRBD1; size: many; V: TRBV6-1; length: 14; CDR3: CASRMTGTGYEQYF; DNA: TGTGCCAGCCGTATGACAGGGACCGGTTACGAGCAGTACTTC
J: TRBJ2-3; D: TRBD1; size: many; V: TRBV30; length: 16; CDR3: CAWSRQGARGTDTQYF; DNA: TGTGCCTGGAGCCGACAGGGGGCGCGGGGCACAGATACGCAGTATTTT
J: TRBJ2-1; D: TRBD1; size: many; V: TRBV6-5; length: 13; CDR3: CASSRGQGGYEFF; DNA: TGTGCCAGCAGCCGAGGACAGGGGGGGTACGAGTTCTTC
J: TRBJ1-6; D: NA; size: many; V: TRBV10-1; length: 14; CDR3: CASSESARNSPLHF; DNA: TGCGCCAGCAGTGAGTCGGCCCGAAATTCACCCCTCCACTTT
J: TRBJ1-6; D: NA; size: many; V: TRBV6-6; length: 12; CDR3: CATWAVRSPLHF; DNA: TGTGCCACCTGGGCAGTGAGGTCACCCCTCCACTTT
J: TRBJ1-2; D: NA; size: many; V: TRBV10-3; length: 13; CDR3: CAISETGIYGYTF; DNA: TGTGCCATCAGTGAAACTGGTATTTATGGCTACACCTTC
J: TRBJ1-2; D: NA; size: many; V: TRBV28; length: 13; CDR3: CASSDGGSTGYTF; DNA: TGTGCCAGCAGCGACGGAGGCAGCACTGGCTACACCTTC
J: TRBJ2-2; D: TRBD2; size: many; V: TRBV6-5; length: 15; CDR3: CASRGAGANTGELFF; DNA: TGTGCCAGCAGGGGAGCGGGGGCGAACACCGGGGAGCTGTTTTTT
J: TRBJ2-2; D: NA; size: many; V: TRBV2; length: 15; CDR3: CASNRIEQNTGELFF; DNA: TGTGCCAGCAACAGAATCGAGCAGAACACCGGGGAGCTGTTTTTT
J: TRBJ2-1; D: TRBD2; size: few; V: TRBV20-1; length: 13; CDR3: CSADGLAIGEQFF; DNA: TGCAGTGCCGACGGACTAGCGATCGGTGAGCAGTTCTTC
J: TRBJ2-3; D: NA; size: few; V: TRBV6-6; length: 13; CDR3: CASGGSSTDTQYF; DNA: TGTGCCAGCGGGGGGTCTAGCACAGATACGCAGTATTTT
J: TRBJ2-7; D: TRBD1; size: NA; V: TRBV28; length: 13; CDR3: CASSPTGGDEQYF; DNA: TGTGCCAGCAGTCCGACAGGGGGCGACGAGCAGTACTTC
J: TRBJ2-4; D: NA; size: many; V: TRBV2; length: 14; CDR3: CASSEPLAKNIQYF; DNA: TGTGCCAGCAGTGAACCTCTAGCCAAAAACATTCAGTACTTC
J: TRBJ2-3; D: TRBD1; size: many; V: TRBV7-9; length: 19; CDR3: CASSPRGTGGYSSTDTQYF; DNA: TGTGCCAGCAGCCCGCGCGGGACAGGGGGCTATTCTAGCACAGATACGCAGTATTTT
J: TRBJ1-4; D: NA; size: many; V: TRBV3-1; length: 15; CDR3: CASSQEIGGDEKLFF; DNA: TGTGCCAGCAGCCAAGAGATAGGGGGGGATGAAAAACTGTTTTTT
J: TRBJ1-1; D: NA; size: few; V: TRBV29-1; length: 12; CDR3: CSVGRADTEAFF; DNA: TGCAGCGTTGGGAGGGCAGACACTGAAGCTTTCTTT
J: TRBJ1-2; D: TRBD1; size: many; V: TRBV7-9; length: 16; CDR3: CASSSDRGRGTYGYTF; DNA: TGTGCCAGCAGCTCGGACAGGGGGCGAGGCACATATGGCTACACCTTC
J: TRBJ2-5; D: TRBD2; size: many; V: TRBV28; length: 11; CDR3: CASSGLATQYF; DNA: TGTGCCAGCAGCGGACTAGCGACCCAGTACTTC
J: TRBJ2-1; D: NA; size: NA; V: TRBV14; length: 16; CDR3: CASSQVVGPTSIEQFF; DNA: TGTGCCAGCAGCCAAGTGGTGGGACCCACGTCAATCGAGCAGTTCTTC
J: TRBJ1-6; D: NA; size: many; V: TRBV6-6; length: 14; CDR3: CASSPGRGRSPLHF; DNA: TGTGCCAGCAGCCCCGGACGGGGGCGTTCACCCCTCCACTTT
J: TRBJ2-5; D: NA; size: many; V: TRBV6-6; length: 17; CDR3: CASSYNTWGSAKRTQYF; DNA: TGTGCCAGCAGTTACAACACCTGGGGTTCCGCCAAGAGGACCCAGTACTTC
J: TRBJ2-7; D: NA; size: many; V: TRBV5-4; length: 14; CDR3: CASSHSRGAYEQYF; DNA: TGTGCCAGCAGCCACTCTCGGGGAGCCTACGAGCAGTACTTC
J: TRBJ2-6; D: NA; size: few; V: TRBV18; length: 15; CDR3: CASSTDSSGANVLTF; DNA: TGTGCCAGCTCAACTGACAGCTCTGGGGCCAACGTCCTGACTTTC
J: TRBJ2-2; D: TRBD2; size: many; V: TRBV7-6; length: 18; CDR3: CASSLELAGTPNTGELFF; DNA: TGTGCCAGCAGCTTAGAACTAGCGGGGACTCCGAACACCGGGGAGCTGTTTTTT